This TCR beta chain was sequenced in a study of lung T cells in sarcoidosis with Löfgren's syndrome. Study-level results: Shared TRAV12-1 and TRBV2 CDR3 motifs across Löfgren's syndrome patients reportedly suggested public CD4+ TCRs.

TCRdb ran MiXCR on the reads and lists one entry per CDR3 protein. The repertoire holds about 19,000 distinct CDR3 sequences, with 20% to 25% as singletons. This clonotype is judged medium-sized (0.01 to 0.1%). Its antigen is unknown. This CDR3 is built from 15 residues. Per the germline V gene, CDR1 is LGHDT and CDR2 is YNNKEL (reference sequence). The V end was cut by 0 bases, the J end by 4 bases, with 10 bases between. The chain links TRBV3-1 to TRBJ2-1; D gene ambiguous. The clonotype originates from a human donor with sarcoidosis (Löfgren's syndrome or another form), or a control subject (not recorded which). The sample was CD4+ T cells from PBMCs. CDR3 nucleotide sequence: TGTGCCAGCAGCCAAGATCCCGGTACATACAATGAGCAGTTCTTC. Residues: CASSQDPGTYNEQFF.